The sequence of this T cell receptor (beta chain) was determined in a study of neoadjuvant nivolumab and ipilimumab in lung cancer. Germline lookup yields CDR1 SGHDT and CDR2 YYEEEE. Between the trimmed V and J ends, which lost 3 bases and 6 bases, there was a span of 7 bases. This CDR3 is built from 11 residues. Study-wide results and caveats: Resected-tumor TCR richness correlated positively with pretherapy blood richness.

Clones were sequenced by immunoSEQ multiplex PCR, and TCRdb holds only the in-frame ones, with some missing. The sample consists of 950 to 1,300 clones, under 90% of them appearing once. Comment on this clone: What it recognizes is unknown.

The receptor was derived from an adult with non-small cell lung cancer. The source was adjacent normal lung tissue, collected after neoadjuvant nivolumab, alone or with ipilimumab, at or shortly before surgery. The gene calls are TRBV5-6 and TRBJ2-7; D not resolved. The CDR3 DNA reads as TGTGCCAGCAGCTCCGCAGTCGAGCAGTACTTC. Translating gives CASSSAVEQYF. Full variable domain (missing parts from reference TRBV5-6 and TRBJ2-7): DAGVTQSPTHLIKTRGQQVTLRCSPKSGHDTVSWYQQALGQGPQFIFQYYEEEERQRGNFPDRFSGHQFPNYSSELNVNALLLGDSALYLCASSSAVEQYFGPGTRLTVT.